The rows below give T cell receptor beta chains drawn from one sample of a study of blood T cell repertoires in COVID-19. Some clones are missing from TCRdb's copy, which holds only in-frame ones; the method was immunoSEQ multiplex PCR. The sample lists tens of thousands of clones; around 86% were seen once. Sequenced sample: peripheral blood. All receptors derive from a woman of 80 years or more with active or convalescent COVID-19. Both conserved end residues are part of each CDR3. The D gene is left open where the match is weak. Clone size appears in some rows only: once, few, many, or a class for an expanded clone.

abundance,d_gene,j_gene,v_gene,CDR3aa,CDR3nt
.,.,TRBJ2-5,TRBV18,CASSPVRSYQETQYF,TGTGCCAGCTCACCGGTCAGGTCGTACCAAGAGACCCAGTACTTC
.,.,TRBJ2-3,TRBV4-1,CASSQDRGETSTDTQYF,TGCGCCAGCAGCCAAGATCGCGGCGAAACTAGCACAGATACGCAGTATTTT
.,TRBD1,TRBJ2-1,TRBV10-3,CAISESLSRQGYNEQFF,TGTGCCATCAGTGAGTCGCTCTCTAGACAGGGTTACAATGAGCAGTTCTTC
.,.,TRBJ1-2,TRBV18,CASSQTQGNSNYGYTF,TGTGCCAGCTCACAAACACAGGGAAACTCTAACTATGGCTACACCTTC
.,.,TRBJ1-2,TRBV7-2,CASSSGPDFYGYTF,TGTGCCAGCAGCTCCGGGCCGGACTTCTATGGCTACACCTTC
few,.,TRBJ1-5,TRBV19,CASSNPLSGGRQPQHF,TGTGCCAGTAGTAACCCCCTTTCGGGGGGCCGTCAGCCCCAGCATTTT
.,.,TRBJ1-1,TRBV2,CASRENWGGTEAFF,TGTGCCAGCAGGGAGAATTGGGGGGGCACTGAAGCTTTCTTT
.,TRBD1,TRBJ1-5,TRBV7-2,CASSSRTGFNQPQHF,TGTGCCAGCAGCTCGCGGACAGGGTTCAATCAGCCCCAGCATTTT
.,TRBD2,TRBJ2-3,TRBV7-3,CASSQGLVTDTQYF,TGTGCCAGCAGCCAAGGACTAGTGACAGATACGCAGTATTTT
.,.,TRBJ1-6,TRBV12-5,CASGLGPGGYNSPLHF,TGTGCTAGTGGTTTGGGACCCGGGGGCTATAATTCACCCCTCCACTTT
.,.,TRBJ1-6,TRBV5-1,CASSPTSSYNSPLHF,TGCGCCAGCAGCCCGACAAGCTCCTATAATTCACCCCTCCACTTT
.,TRBD1,TRBJ1-5,TRBV20-1,CSATDRVSIFQPQHF,TGCAGTGCTACTGACAGGGTTAGTATTTTTCAGCCCCAGCATTTT
once,.,TRBJ2-5,TRBV29-1,CSVGAGETQYF,TGCAGCGTGGGGGCAGGAGAGACCCAGTACTTC
.,.,TRBJ1-1,TRBV7-2,CASSGQANTEAFF,TGTGCCTCTAGCGGGCAGGCCAACACTGAAGCTTTCTTT
.,.,TRBJ1-1,TRBV5-1,CASSGGDPLNTEAFF,TGCGCCAGCAGCGGAGGGGACCCTCTGAACACTGAAGCTTTCTTT
once,TRBD1,TRBJ2-7,TRBV6-5,CASSTGQGPYEQYF,TGTGCCAGCAGTACGGGACAGGGGCCCTACGAGCAGTACTTC
.,.,TRBJ1-5,TRBV5-6,CASSPRGGVNQPQHF,TGTGCCAGCAGCCCCCGAGGGGGGGTGAATCAGCCCCAGCATTTT
once,.,TRBJ2-5,TRBV7-2,CASSFQDYAQTQYF,TGTGCCAGCAGCTTCCAGGACTATGCCCAGACCCAGTACTTC
few,.,TRBJ1-5,TRBV7-2,CASSPPGHGEQPQHF,TGTGCCAGCAGCCCACCGGGACACGGCGAGCAGCCCCAGCATTTT
.,.,TRBJ1-5,TRBV21-1,CASSKARTFTDNQPQHF,TGTGCCAGCAGCAAAGCCAGGACATTCACCGACAATCAGCCCCAGCATTTT
.,TRBD2,TRBJ2-7,TRBV13,CASSFLTSGYYEQYF,TGTGCCAGCAGCTTCCTCACTAGCGGCTACTACGAGCAGTACTTC
few,.,TRBJ1-5,TRBV28,CASSLRGLSNQPQHF,TGTGCCAGCAGTTTAAGGGGACTGAGCAATCAGCCCCAGCATTTT
.,TRBD1,TRBJ1-1,TRBV11-3,CASSSGQGDRAFF,TGTGCCAGCAGCTCCGGACAGGGGGATAGAGCTTTCTTT
.,.,TRBJ1-4,TRBV30,CAWSVRNAPGEKLFF,TGTGCCTGGAGTGTAAGAAACGCCCCGGGAGAAAAACTGTTTTTT
.,TRBD1,TRBJ1-1,TRBV2,CASTGGARDPGTEAFF,TGTGCCAGCACAGGGGGCGCTAGGGACCCCGGCACTGAAGCTTTCTTT
.,TRBD1,TRBJ2-2,TRBV28,CASSLGTGDTGELFF,TGTGCCAGCAGCCTTGGGACAGGAGACACCGGGGAGCTGTTTTTT
.,TRBD2,TRBJ2-2,TRBV2,CASSGLAGGPFAGELFF,TGTGCCAGCTCAGGACTAGCGGGGGGGCCTTTCGCCGGGGAGCTGTTTTTT
.,.,TRBJ1-1,TRBV6-2/TRBV6-3,CASSNSMNTEAFF,TGTGCCAGCAGTAACAGCATGAACACTGAAGCTTTCTTT
.,.,TRBJ2-7,TRBV7-2,CASTGGAAEQYF,TGTGCCAGCACTGGGGGGGCGGCCGAGCAGTACTTC
.,.,TRBJ2-1,TRBV5-1,CASSRDSAQSSYNEQFF,TGCGCCAGCAGCCGGGACTCCGCCCAGAGCTCCTACAATGAGCAGTTCTTC
.,TRBD1,TRBJ2-3,TRBV9,CASGPMSGGSDTQYF,TGTGCCAGCGGTCCGATGTCAGGGGGCTCAGATACGCAGTATTTT
.,.,TRBJ1-2,TRBV25-1,CASSEWPRWGYTF,TGTGCCAGCAGTGAATGGCCCAGGTGGGGCTACACCTTC
once,.,TRBJ1-1,TRBV5-4,CASSQVLNTEAFF,TGTGCCAGCAGCCAGGTTCTGAACACTGAAGCTTTCTTT
.,.,TRBJ1-1,TRBV2,CASSHGAENTEAFF,TGTGCCAGCAGTCATGGGGCCGAGAACACTGAAGCTTTCTTT
.,TRBD1,TRBJ2-3,TRBV27,CASSSRQGATDTQYF,TGTGCCAGCAGTTCCCGACAGGGGGCGACGGATACGCAGTATTTT
.,.,TRBJ1-3,TRBV11-3,CASSSPPDVSGNTIYF,TGTGCCAGCAGCTCCCCCCCAGATGTTTCTGGAAACACCATATATTTT
.,TRBD1,TRBJ2-5,TRBV11-1,CASSSRRTGWGETQYF,TGTGCCAGCAGCTCAAGACGGACAGGGTGGGGCGAGACCCAGTACTTC
.,.,TRBJ2-5,TRBV18,CASSPAGQQETQYF,TGTGCCAGCTCACCCGCGGGACAGCAAGAGACCCAGTACTTC
.,.,TRBJ1-5,TRBV13,CASSKSNQPQHF,TGTGCCAGCAGTAAAAGCAATCAGCCCCAGCATTTT
once,.,TRBJ2-7,TRBV6-5,CASRLGAEYEQYF,TGTGCCAGCAGGTTGGGGGCGGAATACGAGCAGTACTTC
.,TRBD1,TRBJ1-5,TRBV2,CASRTGPTQPQHF,TGTGCCAGCCGGACAGGGCCCACTCAGCCCCAGCATTTT
.,.,TRBJ1-6,TRBV20-1,CSASEGRGSPLHF,TGCAGTGCTAGTGAGGGGAGAGGTTCACCCCTCCACTTT
.,TRBD2,TRBJ2-3,TRBV6-2/TRBV6-3,CASSPGTSGGIETDTQYF,TGTGCCAGCAGCCCCGGGACTAGCGGGGGCATCGAAACAGATACGCAGTATTTT
once,TRBD1,TRBJ2-1,TRBV4-3,CASSLRQGTPYNEQFF,TGCGCCAGCAGCCTTAGACAGGGTACGCCCTACAATGAGCAGTTCTTC